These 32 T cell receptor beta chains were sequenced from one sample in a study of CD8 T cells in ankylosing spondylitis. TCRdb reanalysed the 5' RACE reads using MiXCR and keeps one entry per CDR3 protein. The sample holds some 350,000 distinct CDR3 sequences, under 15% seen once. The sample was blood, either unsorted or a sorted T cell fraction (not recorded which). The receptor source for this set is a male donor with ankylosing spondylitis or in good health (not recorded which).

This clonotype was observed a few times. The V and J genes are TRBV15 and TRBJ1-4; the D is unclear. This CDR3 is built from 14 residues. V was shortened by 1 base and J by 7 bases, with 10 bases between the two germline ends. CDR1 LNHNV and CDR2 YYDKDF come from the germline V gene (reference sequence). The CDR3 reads CATSRGVQSEKLFF. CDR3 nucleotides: TGTGCCACCAGCAGAGGGGTACAGAGTGAAAAACTGTTTTTT.

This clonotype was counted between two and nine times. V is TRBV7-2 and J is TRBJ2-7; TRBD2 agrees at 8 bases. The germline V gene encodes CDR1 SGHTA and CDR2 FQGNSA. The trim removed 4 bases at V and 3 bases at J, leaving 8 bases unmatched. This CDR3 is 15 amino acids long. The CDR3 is CASSSLAGSGYEQYF. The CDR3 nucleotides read TGTGCCAGCAGCTCTTTAGCGGGATCAGGCTACGAGCAGTACTTC.

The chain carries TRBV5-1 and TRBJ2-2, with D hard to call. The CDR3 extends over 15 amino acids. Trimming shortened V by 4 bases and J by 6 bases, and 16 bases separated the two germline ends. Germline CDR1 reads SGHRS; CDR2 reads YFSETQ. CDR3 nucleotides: TGCGCCAGCAGCCAACAGCCTGCGGTATCCGGGGAGCTGTTTTTT. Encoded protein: CASSQQPAVSGELFF.

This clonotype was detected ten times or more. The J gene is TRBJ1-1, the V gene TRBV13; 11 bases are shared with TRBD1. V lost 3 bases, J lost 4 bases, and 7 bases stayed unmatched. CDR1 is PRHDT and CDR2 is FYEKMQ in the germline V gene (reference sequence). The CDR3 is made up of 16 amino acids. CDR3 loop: CASSLGTGGGSTEAFF. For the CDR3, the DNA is TGTGCCAGCAGCTTGGGGACAGGGGGAGGGAGCACTGAAGCTTTCTTT.

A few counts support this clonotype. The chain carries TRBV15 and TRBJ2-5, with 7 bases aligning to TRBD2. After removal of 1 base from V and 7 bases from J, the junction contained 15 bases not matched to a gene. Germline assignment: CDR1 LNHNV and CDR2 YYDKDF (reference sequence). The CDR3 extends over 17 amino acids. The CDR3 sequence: CATSRVEPSGTGWTQYF. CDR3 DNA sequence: TGTGCCACCAGCAGAGTTGAACCTAGCGGAACTGGATGGACCCAGTACTTC.

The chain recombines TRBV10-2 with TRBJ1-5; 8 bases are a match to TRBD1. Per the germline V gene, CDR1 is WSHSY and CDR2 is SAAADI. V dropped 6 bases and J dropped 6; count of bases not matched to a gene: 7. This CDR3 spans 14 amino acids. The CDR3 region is CASRTGDNSQPQHF. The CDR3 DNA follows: TGCGCCAGCAGGACAGGGGATAACTCTCAGCCCCAGCATTTT.

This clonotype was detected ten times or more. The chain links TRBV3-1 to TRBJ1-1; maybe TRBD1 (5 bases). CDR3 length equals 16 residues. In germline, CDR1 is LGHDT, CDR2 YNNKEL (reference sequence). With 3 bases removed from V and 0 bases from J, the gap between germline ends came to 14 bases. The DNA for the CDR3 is TGTGCCAGCAGCCAGACAAACAGGTCTTTGAACACTGAAGCTTTCTTT. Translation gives CASSQTNRSLNTEAFF.

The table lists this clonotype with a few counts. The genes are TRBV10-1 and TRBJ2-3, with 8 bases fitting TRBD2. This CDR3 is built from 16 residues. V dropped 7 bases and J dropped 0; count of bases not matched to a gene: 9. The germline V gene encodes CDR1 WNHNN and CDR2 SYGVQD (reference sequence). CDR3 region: CASNPGLAGSTDTQYF. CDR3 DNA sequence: TGCGCCAGCAACCCCGGACTAGCTGGTAGCACAGATACGCAGTATTTT.

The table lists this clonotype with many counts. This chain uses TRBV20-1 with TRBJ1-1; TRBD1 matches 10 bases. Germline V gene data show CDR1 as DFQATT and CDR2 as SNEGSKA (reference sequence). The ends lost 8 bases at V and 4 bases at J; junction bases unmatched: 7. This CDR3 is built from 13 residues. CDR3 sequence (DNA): TGCAGTACGGGACAGGGGATCGGCACTGAAGCTTTCTTT. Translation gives CSTGQGIGTEAFF.

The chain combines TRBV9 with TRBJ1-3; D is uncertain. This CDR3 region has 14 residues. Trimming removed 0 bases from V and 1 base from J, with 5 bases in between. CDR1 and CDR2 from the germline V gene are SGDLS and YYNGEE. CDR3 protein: CASSVGRSGNTIYF. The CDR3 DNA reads TGTGCCAGCAGCGTAGGAAGATCTGGAAACACCATATATTTT.

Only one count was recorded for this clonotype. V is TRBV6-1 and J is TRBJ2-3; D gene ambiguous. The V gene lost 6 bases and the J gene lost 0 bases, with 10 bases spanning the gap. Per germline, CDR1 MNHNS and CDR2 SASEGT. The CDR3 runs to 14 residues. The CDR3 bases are TGTGCCAGCAGGAGCCATCCTAGCACAGATACGCAGTATTTT. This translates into CASRSHPSTDTQYF.

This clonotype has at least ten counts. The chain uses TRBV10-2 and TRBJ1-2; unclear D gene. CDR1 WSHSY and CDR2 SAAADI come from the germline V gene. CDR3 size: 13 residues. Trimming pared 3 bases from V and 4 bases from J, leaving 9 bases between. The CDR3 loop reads CASSDRLIYGYTF. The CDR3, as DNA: TGCGCCAGCAGTGACAGGTTAATCTATGGCTACACCTTC.

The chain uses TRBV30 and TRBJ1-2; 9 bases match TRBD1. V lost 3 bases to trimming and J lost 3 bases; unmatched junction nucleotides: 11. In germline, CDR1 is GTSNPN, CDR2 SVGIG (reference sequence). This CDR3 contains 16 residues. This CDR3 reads CAWSDLGQGRDYGYTF. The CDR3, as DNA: TGTGCCTGGAGCGACTTGGGACAGGGAAGGGACTATGGCTACACCTTC.

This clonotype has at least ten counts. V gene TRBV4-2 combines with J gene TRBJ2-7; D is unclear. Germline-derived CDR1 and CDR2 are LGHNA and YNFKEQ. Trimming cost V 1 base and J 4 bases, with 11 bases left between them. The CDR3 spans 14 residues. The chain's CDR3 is CASSQGLGSYEQYF. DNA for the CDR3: TGTGCCAGCAGCCAAGGGTTGGGATCTTACGAGCAGTACTTC.

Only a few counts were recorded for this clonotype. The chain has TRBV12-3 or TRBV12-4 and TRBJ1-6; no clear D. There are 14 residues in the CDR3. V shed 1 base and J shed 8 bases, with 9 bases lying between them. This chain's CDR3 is CASSLVPQHSPLHF. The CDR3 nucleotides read TGTGCCAGCAGTTTAGTCCCTCAGCATTCACCCCTCCACTTT.

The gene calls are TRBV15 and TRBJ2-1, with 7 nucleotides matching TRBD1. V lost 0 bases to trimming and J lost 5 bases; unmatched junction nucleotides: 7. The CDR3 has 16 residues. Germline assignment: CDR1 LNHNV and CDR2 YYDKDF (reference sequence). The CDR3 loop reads CATSRDDRESNNEQFF. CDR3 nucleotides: TGTGCCACCAGCAGAGACGACAGGGAGTCCAACAATGAGCAGTTCTTC.

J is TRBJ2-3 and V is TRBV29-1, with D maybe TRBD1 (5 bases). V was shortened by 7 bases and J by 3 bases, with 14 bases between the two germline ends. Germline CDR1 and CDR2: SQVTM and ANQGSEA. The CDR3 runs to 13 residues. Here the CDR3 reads CSGMQGFTDTQYF. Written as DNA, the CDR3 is TGCAGCGGCATGCAGGGTTTTACAGATACGCAGTATTTT.

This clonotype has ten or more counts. The CDR3 reads CSARVRAGESTDTQYF. CDR3 nucleotide sequence: TGCAGTGCTAGGGTAAGGGCCGGCGAGAGCACAGATACGCAGTATTTT. The chain combines TRBV20-1 with TRBJ2-3, with D uncertain. The CDR3 extends over 16 amino acids. V gave up 3 bases and J gave up 0 bases, with 16 bases separating them. CDR1 and CDR2 from the germline V gene are DFQATT and SNEGSKA (reference sequence).

DNA for the CDR3: TGTGCCAGCAGCCCGGTCGGACAACGCACAGATACGCAGTATTTT. This translates into CASSPVGQRTDTQYF. The rearrangement links TRBV11-2 to TRBJ2-3; tentative D call: TRBD1 (5 bases). The V and J ends lost 5 bases and 1 base respectively, with 13 bases between them. Germline-derived CDR1 and CDR2 are SGHAT and FQNNGV. The CDR3 has 15 amino acids.

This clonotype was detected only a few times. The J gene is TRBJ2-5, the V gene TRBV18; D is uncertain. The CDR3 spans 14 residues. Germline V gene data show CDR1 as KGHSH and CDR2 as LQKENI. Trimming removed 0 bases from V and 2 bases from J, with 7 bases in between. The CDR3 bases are TGTGCCAGCTCACCACCGACGGCACAAGAGACCCAGTACTTC. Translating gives CASSPPTAQETQYF.

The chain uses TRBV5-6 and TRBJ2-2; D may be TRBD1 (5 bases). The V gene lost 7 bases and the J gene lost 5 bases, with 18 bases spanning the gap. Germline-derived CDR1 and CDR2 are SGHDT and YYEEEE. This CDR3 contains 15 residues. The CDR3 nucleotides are TGTGCCAGCGGAAAATCGACAGAGAGTACCGGGGAGCTGTTTTTT. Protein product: CASGKSTESTGELFF.

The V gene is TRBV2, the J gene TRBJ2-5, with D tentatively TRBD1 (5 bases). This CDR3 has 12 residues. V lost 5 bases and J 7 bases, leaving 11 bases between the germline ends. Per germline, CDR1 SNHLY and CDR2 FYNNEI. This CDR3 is CASSQGPGTQYF. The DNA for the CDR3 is TGTGCCAGCAGTCAGGGCCCTGGGACCCAGTACTTC.

The CDR3 region is CASSSDRGRNTGELFF. The CDR3, as DNA: TGTGCCAGCAGCTCCGACAGGGGGAGGAACACCGGGGAGCTGTTTTTT. This chain links TRBV7-2 with TRBJ2-2; 9 positions agree with TRBD1. Germline trimming cut 4 bases from V and 1 base from J; bases unmatched to any gene: 4. The CDR3 runs to 16 residues. In germline, CDR1 is SGHTA, CDR2 FQGNSA. Complete variable domain (other parts from reference TRBV7-2 and TRBJ2-2): GAGVSQSPSNKVTEKGKDVELRCDPISGHTALYWYRQSLGQGLEFLIYFQGNSAPDKSGLPSDRFSAERTGGSVSTLTIQRTQQEDSAVYLCASSSDRGRNTGELFFGEGSRLTVL.

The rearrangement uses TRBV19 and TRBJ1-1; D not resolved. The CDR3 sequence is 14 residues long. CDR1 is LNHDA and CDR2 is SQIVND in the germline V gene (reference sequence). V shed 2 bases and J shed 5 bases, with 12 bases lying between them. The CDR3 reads CASSISGGETEAFF. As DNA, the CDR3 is TGTGCCAGTAGTATAAGCGGCGGGGAGACTGAAGCTTTCTTT.

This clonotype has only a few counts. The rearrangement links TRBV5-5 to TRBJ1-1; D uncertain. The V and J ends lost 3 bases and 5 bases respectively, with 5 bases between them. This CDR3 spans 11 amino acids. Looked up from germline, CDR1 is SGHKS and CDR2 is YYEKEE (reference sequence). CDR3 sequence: CASSWETEAFF. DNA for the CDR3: TGTGCCAGCAGCTGGGAAACTGAAGCTTTCTTT.

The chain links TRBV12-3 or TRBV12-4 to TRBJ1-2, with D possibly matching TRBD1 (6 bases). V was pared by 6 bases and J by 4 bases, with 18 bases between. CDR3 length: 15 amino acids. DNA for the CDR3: TGTGCCAGCAGCCTTCTGGACAGACCCATCTATGGCTACACCTTC. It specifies CASSLLDRPIYGYTF.

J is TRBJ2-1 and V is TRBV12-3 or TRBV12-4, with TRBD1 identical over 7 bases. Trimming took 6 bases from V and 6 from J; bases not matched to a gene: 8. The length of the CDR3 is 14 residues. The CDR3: CASRPGTEANEQFF. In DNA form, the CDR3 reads TGTGCCAGCAGACCCGGGACAGAGGCCAATGAGCAGTTCTTC.

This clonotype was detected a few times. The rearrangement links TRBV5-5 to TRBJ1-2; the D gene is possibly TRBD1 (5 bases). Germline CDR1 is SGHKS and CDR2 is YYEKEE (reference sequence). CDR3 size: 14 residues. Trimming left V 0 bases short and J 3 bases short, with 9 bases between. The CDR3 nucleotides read TGTGCCAGCAGCTTGGTGGCCAGGGACTATGGCTACACCTTC. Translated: CASSLVARDYGYTF. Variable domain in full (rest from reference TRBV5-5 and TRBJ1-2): DAGVTQSPTHLIKTRGQQVTLRCSPISGHKSVSWYQQVLGQGPQFIFQYYEKEERGRGNFPDRFSARQFPNYSSELNVNALLLGDSALYLCASSLVARDYGYTFGSGTRLTVV.

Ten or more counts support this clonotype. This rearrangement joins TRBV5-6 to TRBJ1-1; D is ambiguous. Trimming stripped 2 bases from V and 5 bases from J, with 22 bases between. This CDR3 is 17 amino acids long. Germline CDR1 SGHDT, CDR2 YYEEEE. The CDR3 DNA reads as TGTGCCAGCAGCTTAGGATTTGTTGGCCGGGGAGGGACTGAAGCTTTCTTT. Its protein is CASSLGFVGRGGTEAFF. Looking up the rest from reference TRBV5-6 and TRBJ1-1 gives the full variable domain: DAGVTQSPTHLIKTRGQQVTLRCSPKSGHDTVSWYQQALGQGPQFIFQYYEEEERQRGNFPDRFSGHQFPNYSSELNVNALLLGDSALYLCASSLGFVGRGGTEAFFGQGTRLTVV.

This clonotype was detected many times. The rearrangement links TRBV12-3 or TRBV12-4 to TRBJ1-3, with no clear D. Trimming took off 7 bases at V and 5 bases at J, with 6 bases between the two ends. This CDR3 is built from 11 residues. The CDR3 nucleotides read TGTGCCAGCACAATGAGAAACACCATATATTTT. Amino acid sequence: CASTMRNTIYF.

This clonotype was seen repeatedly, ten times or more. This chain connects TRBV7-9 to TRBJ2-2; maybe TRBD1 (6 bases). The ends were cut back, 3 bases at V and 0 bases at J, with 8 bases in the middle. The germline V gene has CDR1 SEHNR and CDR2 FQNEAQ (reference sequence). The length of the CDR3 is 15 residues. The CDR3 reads CASSFRGPNTGELFF. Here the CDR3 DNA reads TGTGCCAGCAGCTTCAGGGGCCCGAACACCGGGGAGCTGTTTTTT.

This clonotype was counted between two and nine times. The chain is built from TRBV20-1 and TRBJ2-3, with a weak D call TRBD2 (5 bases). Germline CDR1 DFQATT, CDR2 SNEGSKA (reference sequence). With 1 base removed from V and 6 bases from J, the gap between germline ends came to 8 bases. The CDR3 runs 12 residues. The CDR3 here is CSARAGVDTQYF. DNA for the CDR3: TGCAGTGCTAGAGCCGGGGTCGATACGCAGTATTTT.